A selection of T cell receptor beta chains follows, all from one sample in a study of shared T cell receptors in the human thymus. Method: immunoSEQ multiplex PCR; TCRdb's copy keeps in-frame clones and lacks some. The profile covers 600,000 or so clones, with 70% to 90% appearing a single time and roughly 0.0094% taken by the ten largest. The same specimen was also included in a second study, on human thymus T cells.

Sequenced input: thymocytes. These receptors were obtained from a boy in the first two years of life with a congenital heart defect. CDR3s include the opening cysteine and the closing phenylalanine or tryptophan. D genes are given only for firm matches. Rows may omit the clone size; those that give it use once, few, many or a size class.

d_gene	v_gene	j_gene	abundance	CDR3aa	CDR3nt
.	TRBV1	TRBJ1-1	.	CTSSLGQPDEAFF	TGCACCAGCAGCCTCGGACAGCCGGATGAAGCTTTCTTT
TRBD2	TRBV6-5	TRBJ2-5	.	CASSYVRGGMETQYF	TGTGCCAGCAGTTACGTGCGGGGGGGCATGGAGACCCAGTACTTC
TRBD2	TRBV5-6	TRBJ2-3	once	CASSRSGSADTQYF	TGTGCCAGCAGCAGGAGCGGGAGTGCAGATACGCAGTATTTT
TRBD1	TRBV6-5	TRBJ2-3	.	CASTTGTIDTQYF	TGTGCCAGCACGACAGGGACGATAGATACGCAGTATTTT
.	TRBV6-6	TRBJ1-5	.	CASSYQVDNQPQHF	TGTGCCAGCAGTTACCAGGTCGATAATCAGCCCCAGCATTTT
TRBD2	TRBV4-3	TRBJ2-1	.	CASSQIAGEEVEQFF	TGCGCCAGCAGCCAGATAGCGGGAGAGGAAGTTGAGCAGTTCTTC
.	TRBV4-1	TRBJ1-6	.	CASSQERGRAGDSYNSPLHF	TGCGCCAGCAGCCAAGAAAGGGGCAGGGCAGGGGATTCCTATAATTCACCCCTCCACTTT
.	TRBV4-1	TRBJ2-3	.	CASSQSGIRQYF	TGCGCCAGCAGCCAATCCGGGATAAGGCAGTATTTT
.	TRBV28	TRBJ1-1	.	CASRGGRNTEAFF	TGTGCCAGCAGGGGAGGGAGAAACACTGAAGCTTTCTTT
TRBD2	TRBV4-3	TRBJ2-1	.	CASSQDSRLARPLWYNEQFF	TGCGCCAGCAGCCAAGATTCGAGACTAGCGAGACCTTTATGGTACAATGAGCAGTTCTTC
.	TRBV6-1	TRBJ2-5	.	CASSRETQYF	TGTGCCAGCAGCCGAGAGACCCAGTACTTC
.	TRBV10-3	TRBJ1-3	few	CAISETRQVSSGNTIYF	TGTGCCATCAGTGAGACCCGACAGGTTAGCTCTGGAAACACCATATATTTT
.	TRBV29-1	TRBJ2-4	.	CSVVAGGEDENIQYF	TGCAGCGTTGTGGCAGGAGGGGAGGACGAAAACATTCAGTACTTC
TRBD2	TRBV2	TRBJ2-7	.	CASRATSGSPYEQYF	TGTGCCAGCAGAGCAACTAGCGGGAGTCCCTACGAGCAGTACTTC
.	TRBV21-1	TRBJ2-7	.	CASSKVSGCVLVEQYF	TGTGCCAGCAGCAAAGTGTCAGGGTGCGTTTTGGTCGAGCAGTACTTC
TRBD1	TRBV6-5	TRBJ1-2	few	CASSAGTGDGYTF	TGTGCCAGCAGTGCCGGGACAGGGGATGGCTACACCTTC
TRBD2	TRBV4-3	TRBJ2-1	.	CASSQDRGGRYNEQFF	TGCGCCAGCAGCCAAGATCGGGGGGGTCGGTACAATGAGCAGTTCTTC
TRBD1	TRBV27	TRBJ2-7	.	CASSFFRTGGGLLKYEQYF	TGTGCCAGCAGTTTCTTCAGGACAGGTGGAGGACTCCTTAAATACGAGCAGTACTTC
.	TRBV7-6	TRBJ2-7	.	CASSSRDSPSEQYF	TGTGCCAGCAGCTCGCGGGACTCCCCAAGCGAGCAGTACTTC
.	TRBV5-1	TRBJ1-3	few	CASSLGQDNSGNTIYF	TGCGCCAGCAGCTTGGGACAAGACAACTCGGGAAACACCATATATTTT
TRBD1	TRBV7-9	TRBJ1-4	.	CASSPRDRGIEKLFF	TGTGCCAGCAGCCCCCGGGACAGAGGAATTGAAAAACTGTTTTTT
.	TRBV28	TRBJ1-6	.	CASSLSWSSPLHF	TGTGCCAGCAGTTTATCATGGAGTTCACCCCTCCACTTT
.	TRBV30	TRBJ2-1	.	CAWSVPLGGSYNEQFF	TGTGCCTGGAGTGTCCCGCTAGGGGGCTCCTACAATGAGCAGTTCTTC
.	TRBV2	TRBJ1-6	.	CASSEGDSDKNNSPLHF	TGTGCCAGCAGTGAAGGAGACTCGGACAAAAATAATTCACCCCTCCACTTT
.	TRBV5-5	TRBJ2-7	few	CASSTGFSYEQYF	TGTGCCAGCAGCACCGGGTTCTCCTACGAGCAGTACTTC
TRBD1	TRBV5-6	TRBJ1-6	.	CASSSNRDRLGYNSPLHF	TGTGCCAGCAGCTCGAATAGGGACAGACTCGGATATAATTCACCCCTCCACTTT
.	TRBV10-3	TRBJ1-5	.	CAISEPPGQPQHF	TGTGCCATCAGTGAACCCCCCGGGCAGCCCCAGCATTTT
.	TRBV27	TRBJ1-5	.	CASSLEWSSNQPQHF	TGTGCCAGCAGCCTAGAGTGGTCCAGCAATCAGCCCCAGCATTTT
TRBD1	TRBV27	TRBJ2-1	.	CASSLRGTGERNEQFF	TGTGCCAGCAGCCTCAGGGGGACAGGGGAACGCAATGAGCAGTTCTTC
.	TRBV4-1	TRBJ2-4	.	CASSQDLASKNIQYF	TGCGCCAGCAGCCAAGATTTGGCCAGCAAAAACATTCAGTACTTC
.	TRBV7-4	TRBJ2-1	.	CASSTSRGQLKTNEQFF	TGTGCCAGCAGCACCTCCAGGGGCCAATTAAAAACCAATGAGCAGTTCTTC
.	TRBV4-1	TRBJ2-4	.	CASSQEVDRITQGHRDIQYF	TGCGCCAGCAGCCAAGAAGTCGATCGGATCACCCAGGGACATAGAGACATTCAGTACTTC
TRBD1	TRBV9	TRBJ1-6	.	CASSASGTGSYNSPLHF	TGTGCCAGCAGCGCCTCCGGGACAGGGAGTTATAATTCACCCCTCCACTTT
TRBD1	TRBV5-1	TRBJ1-5	.	CASSLAPQGAGQPQHF	TGCGCCAGCAGCTTGGCCCCACAGGGGGCGGGTCAGCCCCAGCATTTT
.	TRBV5-4	TRBJ1-1	.	CASSSEGGLMNTEAFF	TGTGCCAGCAGCTCAGAGGGGGGGCTCATGAACACTGAAGCTTTCTTT
TRBD1	TRBV30	TRBJ1-2	.	CAWRAKDRNYGYTF	TGTGCCTGGAGAGCCAAGGACAGGAACTATGGCTACACCTTC
.	TRBV9	TRBJ1-6	.	CASSPYRDSPLHF	TGTGCCAGCAGCCCATACAGGGATTCACCCCTCCACTTT
.	TRBV4-3	TRBJ2-7	.	CASSQVRSSDSYEQYF	TGCGCCAGCAGCCAAGTTAGGAGCTCTGACTCCTACGAGCAGTACTTC
.	TRBV4-1	TRBJ2-1	.	CASSQDHRALYNEQFF	TGCGCCAGCAGCCAAGATCACAGGGCCTTATACAATGAGCAGTTCTTC
.	TRBV12-5	TRBJ2-1	.	CASGTLGRRTPGDNEQFF	TGTGCTAGTGGTACCTTGGGCCGACGGACACCAGGCGACAATGAGCAGTTCTTC
TRBD2	TRBV27	TRBJ2-3	.	CASSLLTSGKQADTQYF	TGTGCCAGCAGTTTATTGACTAGCGGGAAGCAAGCAGATACGCAGTATTTT
TRBD2	TRBV14	TRBJ2-7	.	CASSQDRSGTVTYEQYF	TGTGCCAGCAGCCAAGATCGAAGCGGGACCGTAACCTACGAGCAGTACTTC
TRBD2	TRBV25-1	TRBJ2-1	.	CASSVGLAGVNEQFF	TGTGCCAGCAGTGTAGGACTAGCGGGAGTCAATGAGCAGTTCTTC
TRBD1	TRBV6-4	TRBJ2-2	once	CASSQDRGYGELFF	TGTGCCAGCAGTCAAGACAGGGGTTACGGGGAGCTGTTTTTT
.	TRBV5-4	TRBJ2-1	.	CASSSSVASSYNEQFF	TGTGCCAGCAGCTCCTCGGTAGCGAGCTCCTACAATGAGCAGTTCTTC
TRBD2	TRBV5-1	TRBJ2-1	.	CASSLSPGLAGAGGPYNEQFF	TGCGCCAGCAGCTTGTCTCCTGGGCTAGCGGGAGCTGGGGGGCCGTACAATGAGCAGTTCTTC